This passage covers 16 T cell receptor beta chains from one sample sequenced in a study of OX40 agonist ivuxolimab in advanced cancers. The library was generated by the immunoSEQ multiplex PCR assay. TCRdb mirrors the immuneACCESS table, restricted to in-frame sequences. Some clones are absent from its copies; in checked studies, under half trace to an unresolved V gene, and the reason for the others is unknown. The sample records approximately 49,000 clones, under 90% of which are singletons. The ten biggest clones cover 5% to 7.5% of the sample. The material sequenced was CD4+ or CD8+ T cells sorted from blood, taken in a trial of the OX40 agonist ivuxolimab. These receptors all stem from an adult with an advanced solid tumor such as melanoma, head and neck, liver or kidney cancer.

The rearrangement links TRBV19 to TRBJ2-1; TRBD1 matches at 11 bases. With 7 bases clipped from V and 8 bases from J, the junction kept 4 bases outside the gene matches. The CDR3 contains 13 residues. Germline V gives CDR1 LNHDA, CDR2 SQIVND (reference sequence). The CDR3 spells CASMGQGVHEQFF. The CDR3 DNA reads TGTGCCAGTATGGGACAGGGGGTACATGAGCAGTTCTTC. The full variable domain, with the rest looked up from reference TRBV19 and TRBJ2-1, is DGGITQSPKYLFRKEGQNVTLSCEQNLNHDAMYWYRQDPGQGLRLIYYSQIVNDFQKGDIAEGYSVSREKKESFPLTVTSAQKNPTAFYLCASMGQGVHEQFFGPGTRLTVL.

The gene calls are TRBV28 and TRBJ2-7, with no clear D. The V gene's germline CDR1 is MDHEN and CDR2 SYDVKM. With 3 bases removed from V and 0 bases from J, the gap between germline ends came to 9 bases. This CDR3 region has 14 residues. The chain's CDR3 is CASSLVRNSYEQYV. CDR3 nucleotides: TGTGCCAGCAGTTTGGTGAGAAACTCCTACGAGCAGTACGTC.

The chain combines TRBV4-3 with TRBJ2-2; 7 positions agree with TRBD1. In germline, CDR1 is LGHNA, CDR2 YSLEER. J was trimmed by 4 bases and V by 0 bases; bases with no gene match: 5. The CDR3 consists of 16 residues. The CDR3 loop reads CASSQDGTDFTGELFF. In DNA form, the CDR3 reads TGCGCCAGCAGCCAAGACGGGACAGACTTCACCGGGGAGCTGTTTTTT.

V gene TRBV7-6 combines with J gene TRBJ2-7; 7 nucleotides align to TRBD1. Germline values: CDR1 SGHVS, CDR2 FNYEAQ. The CDR3 is 14 residues long. V was clipped by 6 bases and J by 2 bases; unmatched bases: 7. CDR3 bases: TGTGCCAGCAGACCCGGGACAGCAACCTACGAGCAGTACTTC. This sequence encodes CASRPGTATYEQYF.

The rearrangement links TRBV5-1 to TRBJ2-2; D remains ambiguous. Trimming stripped 0 bases from V and 1 base from J, with 10 bases between. This CDR3 is 16 amino acids long. Looked up from germline, CDR1 is SGHRS and CDR2 is YFSETQ. CDR3 nucleotides: TGCGCCAGCAGCTTGGGGGGTTCAGTGAACACCGGGGAGCTGTTTTTT. It yields the protein CASSLGGSVNTGELFF. Full variable domain (rest looked up from reference TRBV5-1 and TRBJ2-2): KAGVTQTPRYLIKTRGQQVTLSCSPISGHRSVSWYQQTPGQGLQFLFEYFSETQRNKGNFPGRFSGRQFSNSRSEMNVSTLELGDSALYLCASSLGGSVNTGELFFGEGSRLTVL.

The chain employs TRBV6-1 and TRBJ1-5; D possibly corresponds to TRBD1 (5 bases). Germline CDR1 and CDR2: MNHNS and SASEGT. This CDR3 comprises 17 residues. The V end lost 0 bases, the J end lost 7 bases, and 19 bases lay between the germline ends. The CDR3 sequence: CASSEANTGYWDQPQHF. The DNA of the CDR3 is TGTGCCAGCAGTGAAGCGAATACGGGATATTGGGACCAGCCCCAGCATTTT.

The chain couples TRBV30 to TRBJ1-5; D might be TRBD1 (5 bases). Trimming took off 2 bases at V and 1 base at J, with 18 bases between the two ends. This CDR3 contains 17 residues. Germline CDR1 and CDR2: GTSNPN and SVGIG (reference sequence). The CDR3 loop is CAWSPPPSWDSNQPQHF. The CDR3 DNA reads TGTGCCTGGAGTCCCCCCCCCTCCTGGGACAGCAATCAGCCCCAGCATTTT.

This chain uses TRBV13 with TRBJ1-1, with 10 nucleotides matching TRBD1. V lost 3 bases to trimming and J lost 7 bases; unmatched junction nucleotides: 11. This CDR3 comprises 16 residues. Germline values: CDR1 PRHDT, CDR2 FYEKMQ (reference sequence). This CDR3 reads CASSFSGTGASFEAFF. CDR3 coding DNA: TGTGCCAGCAGCTTCTCAGGGACAGGGGCCTCCTTTGAAGCTTTCTTT.

This clone was recorded once. The chain couples TRBV27 to TRBJ1-2; D may be TRBD1 (5 bases). CDR3 length: 13 amino acids. Trimming removed 5 bases at V and 1 base at J, with 8 bases between. The V gene's germline CDR1 is MNHEY and CDR2 SMNVEV (reference sequence). The CDR3 here is CASSQGRNYGYTF. CDR3 nucleotide sequence: TGTGCCAGCAGTCAGGGACGTAACTATGGCTACACCTTC.

The chain has TRBV25-1 and TRBJ1-4, with TRBD1 as a possible D gene (5 bases). Germline CDR1 is MGHDK and CDR2 is SYGVNS. V was clipped by 5 bases and J by 0 bases, with 10 bases between them. This CDR3 has 15 amino acids. The CDR3 protein is CASSIVGATNEKLFF. In DNA form, the CDR3 reads TGTGCCAGCAGTATTGTGGGGGCAACTAATGAAAAACTGTTTTTT.

V and J are TRBV5-4 and TRBJ2-7; no definite D call. The CDR3 extends over 12 amino acids. Trimming left V 4 bases short and J 2 bases short, with 7 bases between. The germline V gene encodes CDR1 SGHNT and CDR2 YYREEE (reference sequence). The DNA of the CDR3 is TGTGCCAGCAGCGTGGGAACCTACGAGCAGTACTTC. Protein sequence: CASSVGTYEQYF.

The chain uses TRBV28 and TRBJ2-7; 12 nucleotides match TRBD2. The CDR3 runs 14 residues. Germline V gives CDR1 MDHEN, CDR2 SYDVKM. Germline trimming cut 8 bases from V and 2 bases from J; bases unmatched to any gene: 4. The DNA of the CDR3 is TGTGCCAGCCGGCTAGCGGGGGGGCCCTACGAGCAGTACGTC. Translating gives CASRLAGGPYEQYV.

Only a few counts were recorded for this clone. The chain couples TRBV7-9 to TRBJ1-4; TRBD1 might be the D (5 bases). This CDR3 is 18 amino acids long. Germline V gene sequence: CDR1 SEHNR, CDR2 FQNEAQ (reference sequence). The ends were cut back, 5 bases at V and 8 bases at J, with 27 bases in the middle. The CDR3 is CASSDRDLSYSQLEKLFF. The DNA for the CDR3 is TGTGCCAGCAGCGACCGGGACCTCTCTTATTCCCAGCTCGAAAAACTGTTTTTT.

This chain uses TRBV27 with TRBJ2-7, with D perhaps TRBD1 or TRBD2 (5 bases each). V was pared by 2 bases and J by 6 bases, with 5 bases between. There are 11 residues in the CDR3. CDR1 is MNHEY and CDR2 is SMNVEV in the germline V gene (reference sequence). CDR3 in amino acids: CASSLGGEQYF. In nucleotides, the CDR3 is TGTGCCAGCAGTTTAGGGGGCGAGCAGTACTTC.

This clone was detected only a few times. The rearrangement uses TRBV7-2 and TRBJ1-5; the D gene is possibly TRBD1 (5 bases). Deletions cut 3 bases from V and 6 bases from J, with 18 bases between. The CDR3 extends over 16 amino acids. Germline assignment: CDR1 SGHTA and CDR2 FQGNSA. Here the CDR3 DNA reads TGTGCCAGCAGCTTCGGAGAAGTCCCGGGGGGTCAGCCCCAGCATTTT. Translation: CASSFGEVPGGQPQHF.

As regards this clone: The junction and the germline gene differ at one end; a read error may be behind it. The identical CDR3 is also encoded by other nucleotide sequences in the sample. V and J are TRBV6-6 and TRBJ1-4; a weak D match, TRBD1 (6 bases). Germline lookup yields CDR1 MNHNY and CDR2 SVGAGI (reference sequence). CDR3 length equals 15 residues. The CDR3 coding sequence is TGTGCCAGCAGTTACCTCGGGGGGGCAGGAGAAAAACTATTTTTT. Its translation: CASSYLGGAGEKLFF.